This TCR beta chain was obtained from a study of PD-L1 blockade in urothelial cancer. Overall study: Median T cell yield from blood was 141,255.

V dropped 2 bases and J dropped 6 bases, with 11 bases sitting between them. Germline V CDR1 and CDR2: SGHRS, YFSETQ. CDR3 length: 13 residues. Sequenced by immunoSEQ multiplex PCR; TCRdb stores in-frame clones only, minus some. The repertoire holds tens of thousands of clones, with roughly 84% as singletons. The time point: pretreatment peripheral blood. The source of this sequence is a woman aged 70-85 years with urothelial cancer. The chain carries TRBV5-1 and TRBJ1-2, with TRBD1 as a possible D gene (6 bases). Sequencing was performed on PBMCs, taken around atezolizumab (anti-PD-L1) treatment. CDR3 DNA: TGCGCCAGCAGCTTCGGGACACCCGATGGCTACACCTTC. It yields the protein CASSFGTPDGYTF.